This T cell receptor beta chain is from a study of long-term antiretroviral therapy in people with HIV. The CDR3 covers 13 residues. The germline V gene has CDR1 SGHRS and CDR2 YFSETQ. Trimming took 4 bases from V and 9 from J; bases not matched to a gene: 10. The authors ran the immunoSEQ assay, v3.0, at survey level. The protocol was immunoSEQ multiplex PCR, while the TCRdb copy is restricted to in-frame clones and leaves out a portion. The sample yields 15,000 to 20,000 clones, over 75% seen once. Cryopreserved PBMC samples of roughly 0.9-10 million cells were used for DNA extraction. Material: unsorted PBMCs, obtained 2.1 to 2.2 years before starting antiretroviral therapy. The chain couples TRBV5-1 to TRBJ2-7; 7 bases line up with TRBD1. This clonotype was obtained from a man aged 30-40 years with HIV. The CDR3 protein is CASSLEQGVSQYF. In DNA form, the CDR3 reads TGCGCCAGCAGCCTGGAGCAGGGGGTCTCGCAGTACTTC.